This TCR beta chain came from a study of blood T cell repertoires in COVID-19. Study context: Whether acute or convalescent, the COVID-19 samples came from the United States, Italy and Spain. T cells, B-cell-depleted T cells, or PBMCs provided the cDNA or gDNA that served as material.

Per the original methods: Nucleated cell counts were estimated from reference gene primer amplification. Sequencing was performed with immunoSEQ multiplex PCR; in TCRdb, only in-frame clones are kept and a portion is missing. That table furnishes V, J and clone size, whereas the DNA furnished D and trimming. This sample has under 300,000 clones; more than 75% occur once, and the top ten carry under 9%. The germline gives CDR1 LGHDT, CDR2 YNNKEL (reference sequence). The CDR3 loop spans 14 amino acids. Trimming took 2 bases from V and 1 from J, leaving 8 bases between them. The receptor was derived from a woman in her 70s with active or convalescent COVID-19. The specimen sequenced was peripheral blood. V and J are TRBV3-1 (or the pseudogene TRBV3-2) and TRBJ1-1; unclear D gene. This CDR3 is CASSQLSSNTEAFF. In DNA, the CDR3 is TGTGCCAGCAGCCAACTCTCGTCGAACACTGAAGCTTTCTTT.